This TCR beta chain was observed in a study of PD-1 and CTLA-4 blockade in melanoma. The protocol was immunoSEQ multiplex PCR, while the TCRdb copy is restricted to in-frame clones and leaves out a portion. The sample includes tens of thousands of clones, around 93% seen only once; the top ten take approximately 8.6%. Germline V gives CDR1 SGHRS, CDR2 YFSETQ. The CDR3 runs 15 residues. Trimming removed 2 bases from V and 1 base from J, with 12 bases in between. The sample in question was CD8+ T cells from peripheral blood, obtained from a patient given anti-PD-1 treatment. The receptor was isolated from a human donor with melanoma. This chain uses TRBV5-1 with TRBJ2-5; D is ambiguous. CDR3 region: CASSFFQPLQETQYF. DNA of the CDR3: TGCGCCAGCAGCTTTTTTCAGCCGCTCCAAGAGACCCAGTACTTC. Full variable domain (missing parts from reference TRBV5-1 and TRBJ2-5): KAGVTQTPRYLIKTRGQQVTLSCSPISGHRSVSWYQQTPGQGLQFLFEYFSETQRNKGNFPGRFSGRQFSNSRSEMNVSTLELGDSALYLCASSFFQPLQETQYFGPGTRLLVL.